The 24 T cell receptor beta chains in this list originate from one sample, sequenced in a study of CD8 T cells in Susac syndrome. Random hexamers served to reverse transcribe roughly 0.45 to 1 ug RNA. TCRdb independently ran MiXCR on the immunoSEQ multiplex PCR reads; one entry per CDR3 protein. In the table there are some 120,000 distinct CDR3 sequences, about 95% of which are singletons. Sequenced: CD4+ T cells from PBMCs. The receptor source for this set is a human donor in good health.

This clonotype was picked up one time. This chain links TRBV6-5 with TRBJ2-6; D remains ambiguous. The CDR3 has 13 amino acids. V lost 10 bases and J lost 4, with 11 bases in between. Germline-derived CDR1 and CDR2 are MNHEY and SVGAGI. CDR3 loop: CAIRASGANVLTF. The CDR3, as DNA: TGTGCCATACGAGCTTCGGGGGCCAACGTCCTGACTTTC.

The chain carries TRBV28 and TRBJ1-2; 11 positions agree with TRBD1. The CDR3 runs to 14 residues. Germline assignment: CDR1 MDHEN and CDR2 SYDVKM. V lost 6 bases, J lost 7 bases, and 7 bases stayed unmatched. The CDR3 loop reads CASSPGQGAGGYTF. The CDR3 DNA is TGTGCCAGCAGCCCCGGACAGGGGGCGGGTGGCTACACCTTC.

This clonotype was counted once. This rearrangement joins TRBV19 to TRBJ2-3, with D possibly called TRBD1 or TRBD2 (6 bases each). The CDR3 is 13 amino acids. The germline V gene has CDR1 LNHDA and CDR2 SQIVND (reference sequence). V lost 9 bases, J lost 5 bases, and 15 bases lay in between. CDR3 nucleotide sequence: TGTGCCAGCATAGGGGGGAAGAAAGATACGCAGTATTTT. Its protein is CASIGGKKDTQYF.

The CDR3: CASSLAPSGKTYEQYF. The CDR3 DNA is TGTGCCAGCAGCTTAGCCCCTAGCGGGAAGACCTACGAGCAGTACTTC. This chain joins TRBV7-2 and TRBJ2-7; TRBD2 matches 9 bases. The germline CDR1 and CDR2 sequences are SGHTA and FQGNSA. The CDR3 is made up of 16 amino acids. V was clipped by 0 bases and J by 2 bases; unmatched bases: 5.

This chain connects TRBV20-1 to TRBJ2-4; D may be TRBD2 (6 bases). This CDR3 contains 14 residues. The ends were cut back, 1 base at V and 6 bases at J, with 13 bases in the middle. Per the germline V gene, CDR1 is DFQATT and CDR2 is SNEGSKA (reference sequence). CDR3 sequence reads: CSARARDLLNIQYF. The DNA of the CDR3 is TGCAGTGCTAGAGCGCGGGACTTGTTAAACATTCAGTACTTC.

This chain joins TRBV12-3 or TRBV12-4 and TRBJ2-2; D gene ambiguous. The CDR3 consists of 12 residues. The germline V and J ends were trimmed by 5 bases and 2 bases, with 3 bases remaining between them. In DNA form, the CDR3 reads TGTGCCAGCAGTCATAACACCGGGGAGCTGTTTTTT. This sequence encodes CASSHNTGELFF.

The V gene is TRBV5-4, the J gene TRBJ2-2; TRBD1 aligns across 12 bases. There are 17 residues in the CDR3. The trim removed 4 bases at V and 1 base at J, leaving 5 bases unmatched. Germline values: CDR1 SGHNT, CDR2 YYREEE (reference sequence). CDR3 DNA: TGTGCCAGCAGCGGAGGGACAGGGGGCTTGAACACCGGGGAGCTGTTTTTT. It is translated as CASSGGTGGLNTGELFF.

The CDR3 coding sequence is TGTGCCAGCGGGGCCCAAGGAGAAAAACTGTTTTTT. Amino acids: CASGAQGEKLFF. The V call is TRBV2, the J call TRBJ1-4, with D possibly matching TRBD1 (5 bases). V lost 8 bases to trimming and J lost 8 bases, with 12 bases between them. CDR1 and CDR2 from the germline V gene are SNHLY and FYNNEI. The CDR3 is 12 residues long.

In DNA form, the CDR3 reads TGTGCCAGCAGCAGATATGCCGGTGAGCGGGAGGCGCTATACAATGAGCAGTTCTTC. It yields the protein CASSRYAGEREALYNEQFF. The chain uses TRBV7-2 and TRBJ2-1, with 9 bases aligning to TRBD2. The V segment lost 5 bases and the J segment 4 bases; nucleotides outside the gene matches: 18. The CDR3 runs 19 residues. CDR1 and CDR2 (germline): SGHTA, FQGNSA.

The V call is TRBV13, the J call TRBJ2-2, with 8 bases lining up with TRBD2. Per germline, CDR1 PRHDT and CDR2 FYEKMQ (reference sequence). The CDR3 has 16 amino acids. The ends lost 5 bases at V and 5 bases at J; junction bases unmatched: 10. Here the CDR3 reads CASSPAGTRRTGELFF. The CDR3 nucleotides are TGTGCCAGCAGCCCCGCCGGGACTAGACGAACCGGGGAGCTGTTTTTT.

This clonotype was recorded only once. This chain joins TRBV29-1 and TRBJ2-4; a possible D gene is TRBD2 (6 bases). Germline V gives CDR1 SQVTM, CDR2 ANQGSEA. The CDR3 covers 13 residues. V was trimmed by 2 bases and J by 6 bases, leaving 11 bases between them. In DNA form, the CDR3 reads TGCAGCGTTGAAACCCTGGGGGGAAACATTCAGTACTTC. This gives the protein CSVETLGGNIQYF. Looking up the rest from reference TRBV29-1 and TRBJ2-4 gives the full variable domain: SAVISQKPSRDICQRGTSLTIQCQVDSQVTMMFWYRQQPGQSLTLIATANQGSEATYESGFVIDKFPISRPNLTFSTLTVSNMSPEDSSIYLCSVETLGGNIQYFGAGTRLSVL.

This chain links TRBV4-2 with TRBJ1-1, with 8 bases aligning to TRBD1. The germline CDR1 and CDR2 sequences are LGHNA and YNFKEQ. The CDR3 extends over 17 amino acids. V shed 5 bases, J shed 1 base, and the junction held 12 bases outside the gene matches. CDR3 nucleotides: TGTGCCAGCAGCTTCCCAACACGACAGGGGACGAACACTGAAGCTTTCTTT. Amino acids: CASSFPTRQGTNTEAFF.

V usage is TRBV28 and J usage is TRBJ2-7; TRBD2 is a possible D gene (5 bases). The germline V gene encodes CDR1 MDHEN and CDR2 SYDVKM. CDR3 length: 14 amino acids. Trimming took 3 bases from V and 1 from J, leaving 10 bases between them. This CDR3 reads CASSLAGRSYEQYF. The CDR3, as DNA: TGTGCCAGCAGTTTGGCGGGCCGATCCTACGAGCAGTACTTC.

The chain combines TRBV27 with TRBJ1-4; the match to TRBD1 covers 7 bases. J gave up 5 bases and V 4 bases, and 7 bases lay outside the gene matches. This CDR3 is 15 amino acids long. Germline V gene lookup returns CDR1 MNHEY and CDR2 SMNVEV (reference sequence). CDR3 loop: CASSSNRGKNEKLFF. The CDR3 DNA sequence: TGTGCCAGCAGTTCCAACAGGGGCAAAAATGAAAAACTGTTTTTT.

The rearrangement joins TRBV20-1 to TRBJ2-1, with D possibly matching TRBD2 (5 bases). Germline CDR1 DFQATT, CDR2 SNEGSKA (reference sequence). The CDR3 runs 12 residues. Trimming cost V 7 bases and J 8 bases, with 15 bases left between them. CDR3 residues: CSGRRGADEQFF. The CDR3 bases are TGCAGTGGGAGACGGGGTGCCGATGAGCAGTTCTTC.

The chain uses TRBV29-1 and TRBJ2-5; 10 bases fit TRBD2. CDR3 length: 14 amino acids. The V segment lost 7 bases and the J segment 2 bases; nucleotides outside the gene matches: 7. Per the germline V gene, CDR1 is SQVTM and CDR2 is ANQGSEA. In DNA form, the CDR3 reads TGCAGCGCGGCTAGCGGGAGTGGGCAAGAGACCCAGTACTTC. Encoded protein: CSAASGSGQETQYF.

The chain carries TRBV6-2 or TRBV6-3 and TRBJ1-5, with TRBD1 matching 7 bases. The CDR3 spans 14 residues. The V gene end was trimmed by 6 bases and the J gene end by 6 bases; junction bases not matched to a gene: 8. Germline assignment: CDR1 MNHEY and CDR2 SVGEGT. The CDR3 bases are TGTGCCAGCAGCAGCACTTCAGGGGGTCAGCCCCAGCATTTT. It translates to CASSSTSGGQPQHF.

The table lists this clonotype with a count of one. CDR3 protein: CASSPGTVRSTDTQYF. CDR3 in DNA: TGTGCCAGCAGCCCCGGGACAGTTCGTAGCACAGATACGCAGTATTTT. The chain recombines TRBV5-8 with TRBJ2-3; 7 nucleotides match TRBD1. This CDR3 region has 16 residues. In germline, CDR1 is SGHTS, CDR2 YDEGEE. Trimming removed 4 bases from V and 0 bases from J; junction bases left unmatched: 8.

The CDR3 loop reads CSVEDSGLQETQYF. The DNA of the CDR3 is TGCAGCGTTGAAGATTCGGGGCTCCAAGAGACCCAGTACTTC. The V call is TRBV29-1, the J call TRBJ2-5, with D perhaps given as TRBD1 or TRBD2 (5 bases each). Germline V gene sequence: CDR1 SQVTM, CDR2 ANQGSEA. The CDR3 totals 14 residues. V was trimmed by 0 bases and J by 1 base, leaving 9 bases between them.

In nucleotides, the CDR3 is TGCAGTGCCTCGGAGGGGGGGAACGGGGAGCTGTTTTTT. Amino acids: CSASEGGNGELFF. V gene TRBV20-1 combines with J gene TRBJ2-2; TRBD2 might be the D (7 bases). V shed 6 bases and J shed 7 bases, with 15 bases lying between them. Germline CDR1 DFQATT, CDR2 SNEGSKA (reference sequence). The CDR3 covers 13 residues.

The chain couples TRBV28 to TRBJ2-5, with TRBD1 matching over 8 bases. Germline V gene sequence: CDR1 MDHEN, CDR2 SYDVKM. The length of the CDR3 is 15 residues. V gave up 3 bases and J gave up 1 base; unmatched junction bases: 4. CDR3 DNA sequence: TGTGCCAGCAGTTTGGACAGGGTTGTCCAAGAGACCCAGTACTTC. This translates into CASSLDRVVQETQYF.

The chain carries TRBV9 and TRBJ2-6; a possible D gene is TRBD2 (6 bases). V lost 5 bases and J lost 0, with 15 bases in between. The CDR3 is 17 amino acids. Germline V gene lookup returns CDR1 SGDLS and CDR2 YYNGEE. This CDR3 is CASSLVGGYSGANVLTF. The DNA of the CDR3 is TGTGCCAGCAGTCTAGTTGGAGGGTACTCTGGGGCCAACGTCCTGACTTTC.

This chain connects TRBV6-1 to TRBJ2-3, with 8 bases that match TRBD2. The germline gives CDR1 MNHNS, CDR2 SASEGT. The trim removed 4 bases at V and 0 bases at J, leaving 12 bases unmatched. The CDR3 consists of 18 residues. For the CDR3, the DNA is TGTGCCAGCAGTGCTGGGACTAGTTCACTACCTAGCACAGATACGCAGTATTTT. Translation gives CASSAGTSSLPSTDTQYF.

The CDR3 region is CASGQASGTGELFF. The CDR3 nucleotides read TGCGCCAGCGGACAGGCTTCGGGCACCGGGGAGCTGTTTTTT. The chain employs TRBV5-1 and TRBJ2-2, with TRBD1 matching over 7 bases. This CDR3 spans 14 amino acids. Germline CDR1 SGHRS, CDR2 YFSETQ. The J segment lost 4 bases and the V segment lost 7 bases, leaving 7 bases of the junction unmatched.